The present T cell receptor beta chain was sequenced within a study of shared clonotypes between healthy human individuals. On the study more broadly: Every donor yielded three CD4 naive, three CD4 memory, two CD8 naive and one CD8 memory plate. Overall study findings and caveats: When naive CD4 clonotypes were compared across a handful of donors, 4% to 6.5% were shared.

This clone was counted between two and nine times. Its antigen remains unidentified. Measured with immunoSEQ multiplex PCR; TCRdb has only the in-frame clones, and not every one. Of around 1.1 million clones in the sample, approximately 75% are singletons; the top ten hold over 0.8%. Specimen: memory CD4+ T cells from PBMCs. As for subset: CD45RA-negative fraction. The TCR comes from a man aged 18-30 years in good health. Some clones in this sample may be carry-over from other donors' samples.

The CDR3 is CASSPGPGGTDTQYF. Written as DNA, the CDR3 is TGCGCCAGCAGCCCTGGACCGGGCGGCACAGATACGCAGTATTTT. The chain recombines TRBV5-1 with TRBJ2-3; D is uncertain. V lost 4 bases to trimming and J lost 1 base, with 13 bases between them. The germline gives CDR1 SGHRS, CDR2 YFSETQ. The CDR3 length is 15 residues.